This T cell receptor beta chain is from a study of shared clonotypes between healthy human individuals. Study-wide points: Blood was the sole source, and tissue repertoires probably differ. Owing to a small donor count, the genetic and exposure-history diversity represented was limited.

For this clone: Antigen specificity is unknown.

The CDR3 consists of 16 residues. The ends lost 0 bases at V and 7 bases at J; junction bases unmatched: 9. The germline V gene has CDR1 MNHNS and CDR2 SASEGT. Selected positively for CCR7 and CD45RO-negative, naive CD8 cells excluded terminally differentiated effector memory CD45RA+ cells. Healthy HIV-negative adults with no recent acute infections or vaccinations were recruited as donors. Original processing methods: Because ImmunoSEQ provided only junction sequences with no quality scores, the filtering differed. Generated by immunoSEQ multiplex PCR, the TCRdb table keeps only in-frame clones and is missing some. V and J calls and clone size follow that table, whereas D and trimming were derived from the DNA. The table has roughly 1,800,000 clones, 85% to 95% seen once.

This sequence was found in a man between 18 and 29 years old in good health. This chain uses TRBV6-1 with TRBJ2-7; the match to TRBD2 covers 10 bases. Sequenced input: naive CD8+ T cells sorted from blood. The CDR3 nucleotides are TGTGCCAGCAGTGAAGCGTCTCTAGCGGGGGACTTGGAGCAGTACTTC. This encodes CASSEASLAGDLEQYF.